This T cell receptor beta chain was recovered during a study of Graves' ophthalmopathy and Graves' hyperthyroidism. In this sample, this clonotype turned up many times. Its antigen is unidentified. Clinical symptoms, serum thyroxine, TRAb, thyroid ultrasound and orbital computed tomography were relied on for diagnosis. An approximately 9.4 ml volume of fresh peripheral blood provided the PBMCs. The CDR3 covers 13 residues. Germline V gene lookup returns CDR1 SNHLY and CDR2 FYNNEI. The V and J ends lost 3 bases and 3 bases respectively, with 9 bases between them. RNA transcripts provided the template for amplifying TCR beta CDR3 regions. Following a first-round RT-PCR that used HTBI primers, a second-round multiplex PCR was carried out. TCRdb re-called the multiplex PCR reads with MiXCR, one entry per CDR3 protein. The data contain roughly 700,000 distinct CDR3 sequences, approximately 40% of them singletons.

General study findings and limits: The study's model predicted ophthalmopathy progression at 65% to 71% sensitivity and approximately 78% specificity. Ophthalmopathy could be told apart from stable hyperthyroidism by a 13-signature model (around 85% sensitivity, around 81% specificity).

The chain carries TRBV2 and TRBJ2-7, with a tentative D call TRBD2 (5 bases). The sequence derives from an adult man with Graves' ophthalmopathy. Specimen: peripheral blood. CDR3 DNA sequence: TGTGCCAGCAGTGACCCTAGCAACTACGAGCAGTACTTC. Amino acids: CASSDPSNYEQYF.